Listed below are T cell receptor beta chains from one sample, sequenced in a study of blood T cell repertoires in COVID-19. Repertoires were generated with immunoSEQ multiplex PCR, while TCRdb's copy carries only in-frame clones and drops some. The sample has 200,000 to 250,000 clones, just under 90% seen once; the top ten hold approximately 2.6%. The specimen sequenced was peripheral blood. The receptors shown here come from a man younger than 40 with COVID-19, enrolled during active disease. CDR3s include the opening cysteine and the closing phenylalanine or tryptophan. Each record gives: J gene, D gene, clone size, V gene, CDR3 DNA, CDR3 protein. A D gene is named only where the DNA matches it firmly. Clone size is shown for a subset of rows, as once, few, many or a class of expanded clone.

TRBJ2-7 TRBD1 . TRBV7-2 TGTGCCAGCAGCTATGACAGGGGGACCTACGAGCAGTACTTC CASSYDRGTYEQYF
TRBJ1-2 TRBD1 . TRBV12-3/TRBV12-4 TGTGCCAGCAGTTTTGGGACAGGATATGGCTACACCTTC CASSFGTGYGYTF
TRBJ2-3 TRBD1 once TRBV10-3 TGTGCCATCCGCGGACAGGCGGAGGATACGCAGTATTTT CAIRGQAEDTQYF
TRBJ2-1 TRBD2 . TRBV5-4 TGTGCCAGCAGCCGTTCTAGCGGGAGGGTGGATGAGCAGTTCTTC CASSRSSGRVDEQFF
TRBJ2-7 . few TRBV5-5 TGTGCCAGCAGCTTGGGTGGTAGAGACGAGCAGTACTTC CASSLGGRDEQYF
TRBJ2-7 . . TRBV28 TGTGCCAGCAAGTATAGGCACGGAGGCTACGAGCAGTACTTC CASKYRHGGYEQYF
TRBJ2-6 . . TRBV27 TGTGCCAGCAGTGCCAGGACCGGACTGTACTCTGGGGCCAACGTCCTGACTTTC CASSARTGLYSGANVLTF
TRBJ1-5 . . TRBV25-1 TGTGCCAGCAGTGATGCAGGAAGCAATCAGCCCCAGCATTTT CASSDAGSNQPQHF
TRBJ1-3 . . TRBV5-8 TGTGCCAGCAGCTCGGACACGAACTCTGGAAACACCATATATTTT CASSSDTNSGNTIYF
TRBJ2-7 . . TRBV21-1 TGTGCCACCCGACCCGTTTTTCCCGGGACAGGGAAATCTTGCGAGCAGTACTTC CATRPVFPGTGKSCEQYF
TRBJ2-1 TRBD2 . TRBV2 TGTGCCAGCAAGGGACTAGCGGGAGATCAGTTCTTC CASKGLAGDQFF
TRBJ2-7 TRBD1 . TRBV9 TGTGCCAGCAGCTACGGACAGGGAGGTGAGCAGTACTTC CASSYGQGGEQYF
TRBJ1-3 . . TRBV21-1 TGTGCCAGCAAGGTGCCCAGGGCTGGAAACACCATATATTTT CASKVPRAGNTIYF
TRBJ1-5 . . TRBV28 TGTGCCAGCAGTTGGGTTCCAGGGAAAAGCAATCAGCCCCAGCATTTT CASSWVPGKSNQPQHF
TRBJ1-5 . once TRBV3-1/TRBV3-2 TGTGCCAGCAGCCAAGGTTCCGGGAATCAGCCCCAGCATTTT CASSQGSGNQPQHF
TRBJ2-2 . few TRBV7-9 TGTGCCAGCAGCTTATTTCCGGGAGCCGGGGAGCTGTTTTTT CASSLFPGAGELFF
TRBJ2-1 TRBD1 . TRBV7-3 TGTGCCAGCAGCGAGACAGGGGGCCAACACAATGAGCAGTTCTTC CASSETGGQHNEQFF
TRBJ1-1 . . TRBV5-1 TGCGCCAGCAGCGGGCTGGGACACTTGAACACTGAAGCTTTCTTT CASSGLGHLNTEAFF
TRBJ1-3 . . TRBV7-3 TGTGCCAGCAGCGGGAGCTCTGGAAACACCATATATTTT CASSGSSGNTIYF
TRBJ2-7 TRBD1 . TRBV28 TGTGCCAGCAGTTTATCTGGGACAGGGGGATCCTACGAGCAGTACTTC CASSLSGTGGSYEQYF
TRBJ2-7 TRBD2 . TRBV7-2 TGTGCCAGCAGGTACGGACTAGCGGGGATGTACGAGCAGTACTTC CASRYGLAGMYEQYF
TRBJ1-2 . . TRBV29-1 TGCAGCGTATGGGGGGATTCAGAGGATGGCTACACCTTC CSVWGDSEDGYTF
TRBJ2-5 TRBD1 . TRBV14 TGTGCCAGCAGCACCCGGACAGGGTCAGGAGAGACCCAGTACTTC CASSTRTGSGETQYF
TRBJ1-1 . . TRBV18 TGTGCCAGCTCTCCAGCGGGGGGGCCCTTTAACACTGAAGCTTTCTTT CASSPAGGPFNTEAFF
TRBJ1-1 TRBD1 . TRBV30 TGTGCCTGGGGGACAGGGGGACTGAACACTGAAGCTTTCTTT CAWGTGGLNTEAFF
TRBJ1-2 . . TRBV2 TGTGCCAGCAAAGGTCGTACAGGGAAATATGGCTACACCTTC CASKGRTGKYGYTF
TRBJ1-1 . . TRBV18 TGTGCCAGCTCACCTTCACAGGGGAACACTGAAGCTTTCTTT CASSPSQGNTEAFF
TRBJ2-7 TRBD1 . TRBV18 TGTGCCAGCTCACCACCGGGGACAGTCTCCTACGAGCAGTACTTC CASSPPGTVSYEQYF
TRBJ1-2 . few TRBV5-4 TGTGCCAGCAGCGGGGGTGGGCTAGGGACTCCCTATGGCTACACCTTC CASSGGGLGTPYGYTF
TRBJ2-3 TRBD1 once TRBV6-5 TGTGCCAGCAGTCGCGGACAGGGGAGCACAGATACGCAGTATTTT CASSRGQGSTDTQYF
TRBJ2-3 . . TRBV6-4 TGTGCCAGCAGTGCGGTGGGAGCCGGAGATACGCAGTATTTT CASSAVGAGDTQYF
TRBJ1-2 TRBD1 . TRBV19 TGTGCCAGTAGTACGACAGGGAGAGATGGCTACACCTTC CASSTTGRDGYTF
TRBJ1-1 . . TRBV7-9 TGTGCCAGCAGCTTAGTGGCTTTGAACACTGAAGCTTTCTTT CASSLVALNTEAFF
TRBJ2-1 TRBD2 . TRBV7-2 TGTGCCAGCAGCTTTAGGACTAGCGGGTTAGGGGAGCAGTTCTTC CASSFRTSGLGEQFF
TRBJ2-7 . . TRBV27 TGTGCCAGCAGTTTAATATCTACGGGCTACGAGCAGTACTTC CASSLISTGYEQYF
TRBJ2-7 . . TRBV19 . CASTSDSLQTVPYEQYF
TRBJ1-4 TRBD1 . TRBV10-3 TGTGCCATCAGTGAGGGACAGGGGTTTGGGAAACTGTTTTTT CAISEGQGFGKLFF
TRBJ1-1 TRBD1 . TRBV28 TGTGCCAGCAGAGAAAGGACAGGGTTCGACACTGAAGCTTTCTTT CASRERTGFDTEAFF
TRBJ1-2 TRBD1 . TRBV6-5 TGTGCCAGCAGTCCCCGGGACAGGAGATACTATGGCTACACCTTC CASSPRDRRYYGYTF
TRBJ2-1 . . TRBV24-1 TGTGCCACCAGTGCCTTATGGGGGCAGGGGGGCGACAATGAGCAGTTCTTC CATSALWGQGGDNEQFF
TRBJ2-2 . . TRBV10-1 TGCGCCAGCAGTTCTACAGGGTCAATAACCGGGGAGCTGTTTTTT CASSSTGSITGELFF
TRBJ2-1 TRBD1 . TRBV7-2 TGTGCCAGCAGCTTATATCTTGCAGGGGGTTCCTACAATGAGCAGTTCTTC CASSLYLAGGSYNEQFF
TRBJ1-2 . few TRBV23-1 TGCGCCAGCAGCCCAGGGATTGGCTACACCTTC CASSPGIGYTF
TRBJ1-4 TRBD1 . TRBV6-4 TGTGCCAGCAGTGATAACAGGGGGCAGGAAAAACTGTTTTTT CASSDNRGQEKLFF
TRBJ2-2 . once TRBV9 TGTGCCAGCAGCGTAACTGCGGGCGGTACCGGGGAGCTGTTTTTT CASSVTAGGTGELFF
TRBJ1-1 . . TRBV19 TGTGCCAGTAAATTGAGAGGGACTGAAGCTTTCTTT CASKLRGTEAFF
TRBJ2-1 . . TRBV4-2 TGTGCCAGCAGCCTCCCCGGACAAGGCTCCTACAATGAGCAGTTCTTC CASSLPGQGSYNEQFF
TRBJ1-6 TRBD1 . TRBV19 TGTGCCAGTAGAGGGGACAGGCCGTCCTCCTATAATTCACCCCTCCACTTT CASRGDRPSSYNSPLHF
TRBJ1-1 TRBD1 once TRBV4-2 TGTGCCAGCAGCCAAGATCTTGACAGGGCCAGCACTGAAGCTTTCTTT CASSQDLDRASTEAFF
TRBJ1-3 TRBD1 . TRBV7-3 TGTGCCAGCAGCGGCGGACAGGGGACCATATATTTT CASSGGQGTIYF
TRBJ2-5 TRBD1 once TRBV4-1 TGCGCCAGCAGCCTCCGGACAGGGGAAGAGACCCAGTACTTC CASSLRTGEETQYF
TRBJ2-7 . . TRBV28 TGTGCCAGCAGCCCAGATCCCTACGAGCAGTACTTC CASSPDPYEQYF
TRBJ1-4 . . TRBV28 TGTGCCAGCAGTTTAGGACAGCTAAATGAAAAACTGTTTTTT CASSLGQLNEKLFF
TRBJ2-6 TRBD1 . TRBV28 TGTGCCAGCAGTTTATTAACAGGGGGATCCTCTGGGGCCAACGTCCTGACTTTC CASSLLTGGSSGANVLTF
TRBJ1-1 . . TRBV25-1 TGTGCCAGCAGGGGGGGGGTTCGGAACACTGAAGCTTTCTTT CASRGGVRNTEAFF
TRBJ2-7 . . TRBV9 TGTGCCAGCAGCCGGGGGCGCGGGAGTTACGAGCAGTACTTC CASSRGRGSYEQYF
TRBJ2-1 TRBD2 . TRBV28 TGTGCCAGCAGTTATGAAGCGGGAGGGCCTTACAATGAGCAGTTCTTC CASSYEAGGPYNEQFF